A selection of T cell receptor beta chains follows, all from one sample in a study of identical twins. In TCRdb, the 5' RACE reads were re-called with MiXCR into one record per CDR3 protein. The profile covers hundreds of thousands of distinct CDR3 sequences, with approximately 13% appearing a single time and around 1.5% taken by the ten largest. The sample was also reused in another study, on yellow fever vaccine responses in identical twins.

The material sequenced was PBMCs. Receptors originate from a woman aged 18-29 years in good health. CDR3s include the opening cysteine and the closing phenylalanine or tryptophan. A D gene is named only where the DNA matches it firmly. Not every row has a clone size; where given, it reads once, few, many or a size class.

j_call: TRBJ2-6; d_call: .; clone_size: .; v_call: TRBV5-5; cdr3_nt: TGTGCCAGCAGCATCCAGTCTCTCCCCTCTGGGGCCAACGTCCTGACTTTC; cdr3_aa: CASSIQSLPSGANVLTF
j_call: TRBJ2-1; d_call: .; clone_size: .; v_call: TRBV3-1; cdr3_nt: TGTGCCAGCACCCATCCGGGCCTGGAAATCAATGAGCAGTTCTTC; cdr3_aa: CASTHPGLEINEQFF
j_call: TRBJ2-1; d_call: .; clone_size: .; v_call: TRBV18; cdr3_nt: TGTGCCAGCTCACCTATACTCTCCTACAATGAGCAGTTCTTC; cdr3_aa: CASSPILSYNEQFF
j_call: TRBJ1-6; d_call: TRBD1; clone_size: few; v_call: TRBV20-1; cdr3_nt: TGCAGTGCTGACGGACAGGGGCAAAATAATTCACCCCTCCACTTT; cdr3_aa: CSADGQGQNNSPLHF
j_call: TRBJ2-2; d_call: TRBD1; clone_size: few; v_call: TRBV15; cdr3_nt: TGTGCCACCAGCAGACAACGGACAGGGGGAACCGGGGAGCTGTTTTTT; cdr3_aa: CATSRQRTGGTGELFF
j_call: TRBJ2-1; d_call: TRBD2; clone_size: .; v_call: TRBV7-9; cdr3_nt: TGTGCCAGCAGCTTAGGGGCTAGCGGGACATTC; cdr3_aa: CASSLGASGTF
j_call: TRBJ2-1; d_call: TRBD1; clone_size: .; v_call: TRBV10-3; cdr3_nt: TGTGCCATCTGCCCAGGGGGTTCCTACAATGAGCCGTTCTTC; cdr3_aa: CAICPGGSYNEPFF
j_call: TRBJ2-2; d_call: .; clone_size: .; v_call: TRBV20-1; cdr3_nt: TGCAGTGCTAGAGTTTGGGGAGACACCGGGGAGCTGTTTTTT; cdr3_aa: CSARVWGDTGELFF
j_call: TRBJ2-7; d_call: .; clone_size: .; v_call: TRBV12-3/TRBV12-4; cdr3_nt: TGTGCCAGCAGTTTAGGGGTTTCCGGGACCCACTACGAGCAGTACTTC; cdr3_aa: CASSLGVSGTHYEQYF
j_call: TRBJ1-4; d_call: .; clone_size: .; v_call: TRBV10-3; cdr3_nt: TGTGCCATCAGTCCGGGGTACAATGAAAAACTGTTTTTT; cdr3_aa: CAISPGYNEKLFF
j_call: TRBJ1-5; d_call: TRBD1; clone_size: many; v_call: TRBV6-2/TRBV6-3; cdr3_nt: TGTGCCAGCAGCCTGGACAGGTACCAGCCCCAGCATTTT; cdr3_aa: CASSLDRYQPQHF
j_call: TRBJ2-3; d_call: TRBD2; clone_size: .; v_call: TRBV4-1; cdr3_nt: TGCGCCAGCAGCCAAGATTCAGGACTAGCGGGAGTGATAGATACGCAGTATTTT; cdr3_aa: CASSQDSGLAGVIDTQYF
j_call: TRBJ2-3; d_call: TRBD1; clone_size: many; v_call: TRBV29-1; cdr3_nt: TGCAGCGCGGGGAACAGGGGAAGCACAGATACGCAGTATTTT; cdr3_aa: CSAGNRGSTDTQYF
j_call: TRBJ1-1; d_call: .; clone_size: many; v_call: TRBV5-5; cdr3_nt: TGTGCCAGCAGCTCGCGCCACACTGAAGCTTTCTTT; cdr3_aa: CASSSRHTEAFF
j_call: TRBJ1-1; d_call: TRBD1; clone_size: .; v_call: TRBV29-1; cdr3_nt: TGCAGCGTGGAGACAGGGGTTGAAGCTTTCTTT; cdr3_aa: CSVETGVEAFF
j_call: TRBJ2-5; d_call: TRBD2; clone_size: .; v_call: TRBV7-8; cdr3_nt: TGTGCCAGCAGCGCCGGACTAGCGGGGACCCTGAGGGAGACCCAGTACTTC; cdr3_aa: CASSAGLAGTLRETQYF
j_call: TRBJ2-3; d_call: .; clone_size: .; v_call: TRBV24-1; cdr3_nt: TGTGCCACCAGCGGCCAAGGGAGCAGCACAGATACGCAGTATTTT; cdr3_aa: CATSGQGSSTDTQYF
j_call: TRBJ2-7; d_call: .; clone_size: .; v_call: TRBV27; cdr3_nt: TGTGCCAGCAGCTTAGGTAGCGTTAGCTCCTACGAGCAGTACTTC; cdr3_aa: CASSLGSVSSYEQYF
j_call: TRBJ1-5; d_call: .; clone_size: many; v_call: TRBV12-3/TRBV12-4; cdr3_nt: TGTGCCAGCAGTTTGGGAGGGGCTCAGCCCCAGCATTTT; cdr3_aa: CASSLGGAQPQHF
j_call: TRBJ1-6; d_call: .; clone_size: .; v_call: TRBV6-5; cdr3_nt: TGTGCCAGCAGTTACAACGAGGGCTGGTATAATTCACCCCTCCACTTT; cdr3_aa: CASSYNEGWYNSPLHF
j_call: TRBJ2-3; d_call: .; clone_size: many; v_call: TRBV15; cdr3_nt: TGTGCCACCAGCAGAGGAGATACGCAGTATTTT; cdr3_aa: CATSRGDTQYF
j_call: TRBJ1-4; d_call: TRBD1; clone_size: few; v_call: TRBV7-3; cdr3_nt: TGTGCCAGCAGCGCAAGACGGACAGGGGAGGAAAAACTGTTTTTT; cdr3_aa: CASSARRTGEEKLFF
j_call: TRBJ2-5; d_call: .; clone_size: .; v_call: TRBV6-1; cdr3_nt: TGTGCCAGCAGGTCCGGGACTCCGGGGACCCAGTACTTC; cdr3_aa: CASRSGTPGTQYF
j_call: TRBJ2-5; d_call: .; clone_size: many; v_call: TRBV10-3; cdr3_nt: TGTGCCATCAGTTGGCTAGAGGGAGAGACCCAGTACTTC; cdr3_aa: CAISWLEGETQYF
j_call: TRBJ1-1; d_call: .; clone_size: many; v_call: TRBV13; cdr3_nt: TGTGCCAGCAGCTTAGAGGATCGGGGTGTAGCTTTCTTT; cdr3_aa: CASSLEDRGVAFF
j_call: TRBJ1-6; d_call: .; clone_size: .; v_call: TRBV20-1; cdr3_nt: TGCAGTGCTAGAGATGGGACGGTGGGACCCCTCCACTTT; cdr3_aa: CSARDGTVGPLHF
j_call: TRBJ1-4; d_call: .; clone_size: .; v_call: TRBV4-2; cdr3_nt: TGTGCCAGCAGCCAAGAACGCGGAGATAATAAAAAACTGTTTTTT; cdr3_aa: CASSQERGDNKKLFF
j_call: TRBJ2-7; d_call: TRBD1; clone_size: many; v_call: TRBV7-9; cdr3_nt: TGTGCCAGCAGCCCAACAGGGGGCGCCTACGAGCAGTACTTC; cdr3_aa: CASSPTGGAYEQYF
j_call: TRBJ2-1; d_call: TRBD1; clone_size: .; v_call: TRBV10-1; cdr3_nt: TGCGCCAGCAGACCCGGGACAGGGGCGGACAATGAGCAGTTCTTC; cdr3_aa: CASRPGTGADNEQFF
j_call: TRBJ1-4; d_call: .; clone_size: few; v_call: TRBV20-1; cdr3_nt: TGCAGTGCTAGAATAAAAGGGAATAATGAAAAACTGTTTTTT; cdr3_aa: CSARIKGNNEKLFF
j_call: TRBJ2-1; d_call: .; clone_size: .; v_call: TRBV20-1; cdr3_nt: TGCAGTGCTAGAGGGCAGGGGGGGGATGAGCAGTTCTTC; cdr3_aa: CSARGQGGDEQFF
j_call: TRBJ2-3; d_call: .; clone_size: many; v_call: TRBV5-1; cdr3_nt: TGCGCCAGCAGCTTGGACCTATTCACAGATACGCAGTATTTT; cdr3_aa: CASSLDLFTDTQYF
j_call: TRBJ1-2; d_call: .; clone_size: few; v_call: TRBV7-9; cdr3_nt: TGTGCCAGCAGCTTAGTCGGACTCCAATATGGCTACACCTTC; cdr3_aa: CASSLVGLQYGYTF
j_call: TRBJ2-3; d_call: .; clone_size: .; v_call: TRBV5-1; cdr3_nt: TGCGCCAGCAGCTCACTAGCCCCAGATACGCAGTATTTT; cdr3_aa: CASSSLAPDTQYF
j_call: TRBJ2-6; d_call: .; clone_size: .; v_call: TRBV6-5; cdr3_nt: TGTGCCAGCAGTTACTCAGGAGTCTCTGGGGCCAACGTCCTGACTTTC; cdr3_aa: CASSYSGVSGANVLTF
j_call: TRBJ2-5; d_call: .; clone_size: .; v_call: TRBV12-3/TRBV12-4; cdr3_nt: TGTGCCAGCACCTTAGAGGCGACACAAGAGACCCAGTACTTC; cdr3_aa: CASTLEATQETQYF
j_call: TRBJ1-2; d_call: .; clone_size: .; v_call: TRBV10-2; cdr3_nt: TGCGCCAGCAGTGGTTCAGGGGCAGCCTATGGCTACACCTTC; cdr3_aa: CASSGSGAAYGYTF
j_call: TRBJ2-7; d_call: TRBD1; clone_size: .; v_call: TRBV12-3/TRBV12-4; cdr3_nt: TGTGCCAGCAATGACAGGGGCGGAAACGAGCAGTACTTC; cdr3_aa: CASNDRGGNEQYF
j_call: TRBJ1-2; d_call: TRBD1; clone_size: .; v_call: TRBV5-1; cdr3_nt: TGCGCCAGCAGCTACGACAGGGGCGGCTACACCTTC; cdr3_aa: CASSYDRGGYTF
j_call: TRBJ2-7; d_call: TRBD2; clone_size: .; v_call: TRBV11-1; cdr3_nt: TGTGCCAGCAGCACACTAGCGGGAGGGCCTAGCGAGCAGTACTTC; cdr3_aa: CASSTLAGGPSEQYF
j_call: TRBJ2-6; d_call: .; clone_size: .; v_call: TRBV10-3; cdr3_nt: TGTGCCATCAGTGAAGGGGTGGCTGGGGCCAACGTCCTGACTTTC; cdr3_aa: CAISEGVAGANVLTF
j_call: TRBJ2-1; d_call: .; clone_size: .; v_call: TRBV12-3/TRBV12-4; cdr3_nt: TGTGCCAGCAGTTTTCCAGGACTCCTATACAATGAGCAGTTCTTC; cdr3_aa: CASSFPGLLYNEQFF
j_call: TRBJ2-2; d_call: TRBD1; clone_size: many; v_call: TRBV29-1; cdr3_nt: TGCAGCGTTGCTCGGGACAGGGACACCGGGGAGCTGTTTTTT; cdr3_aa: CSVARDRDTGELFF
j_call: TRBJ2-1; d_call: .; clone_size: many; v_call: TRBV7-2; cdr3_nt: TGTGCCAGCAGTGCGGTGTCGTTCCCGTTCTTC; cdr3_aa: CASSAVSFPFF
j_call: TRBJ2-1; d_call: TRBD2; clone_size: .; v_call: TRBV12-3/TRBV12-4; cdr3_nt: TGTGCCAGCAGTCCGGGACTAGCTGTCCATGAGCAGTTCTTC; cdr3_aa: CASSPGLAVHEQFF
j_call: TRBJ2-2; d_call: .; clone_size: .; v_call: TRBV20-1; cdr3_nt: TGCAGTGCTAGAGACCCCGGGCCCGGCTCCGGGGAGCTGTTTTTT; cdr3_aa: CSARDPGPGSGELFF
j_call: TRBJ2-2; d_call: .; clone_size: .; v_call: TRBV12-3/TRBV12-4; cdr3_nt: TGTGCCAGCACCTATTACGGGGAGCTGTTTTTT; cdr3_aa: CASTYYGELFF
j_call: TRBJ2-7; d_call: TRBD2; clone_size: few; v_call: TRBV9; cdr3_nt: TGTGCCAGCAGCGCGGGGTTGAGCGGGAGGTACGAGCAGTACTTC; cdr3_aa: CASSAGLSGRYEQYF
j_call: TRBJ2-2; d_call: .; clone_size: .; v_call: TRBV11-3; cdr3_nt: TGTGCCAGCAGCTCGGGGGAACTTCCGACCGGGGAGCTGTTTTTT; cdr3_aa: CASSSGELPTGELFF
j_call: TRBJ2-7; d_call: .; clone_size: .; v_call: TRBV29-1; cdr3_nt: TGCAGCGTTGAAGGTAGGGACTACGAGCAGTACTTC; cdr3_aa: CSVEGRDYEQYF
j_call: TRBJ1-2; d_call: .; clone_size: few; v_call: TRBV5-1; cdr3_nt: TGCGCCAGCAGCTCTAGGGGAGATGGCTACACCTTC; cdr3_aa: CASSSRGDGYTF
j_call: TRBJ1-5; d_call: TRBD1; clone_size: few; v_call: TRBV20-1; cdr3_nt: TGCAGTGCTACCGGACAGGAGGGGCGGGAACCCCAGCATTTT; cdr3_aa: CSATGQEGREPQHF
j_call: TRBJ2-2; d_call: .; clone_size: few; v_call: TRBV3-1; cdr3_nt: TGTGCCAGCAGCCAAAGTTATCCCACCGGGGAGCTGTTTTTT; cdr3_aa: CASSQSYPTGELFF
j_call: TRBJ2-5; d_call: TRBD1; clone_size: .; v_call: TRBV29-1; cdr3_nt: TGCAGCGCGCGGGGACAGGGGGCTGAGACCCAGTACTTC; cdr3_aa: CSARGQGAETQYF
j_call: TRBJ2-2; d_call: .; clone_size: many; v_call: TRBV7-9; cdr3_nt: TGTGCCAGCAGCTGGGGAACGAACACCGGGGAGCTGTTTTTT; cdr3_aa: CASSWGTNTGELFF
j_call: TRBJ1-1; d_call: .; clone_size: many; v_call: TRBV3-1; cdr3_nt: TGTGCCAGCAGCCAAGGGCCACACACTGAAGCTTTCTTT; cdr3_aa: CASSQGPHTEAFF
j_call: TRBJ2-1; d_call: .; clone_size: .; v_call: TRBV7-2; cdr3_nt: TGTGCCAGCAGCTTAACGCGGGACTCCAAACCAGGGAATGAGCAGTTCTTC; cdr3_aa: CASSLTRDSKPGNEQFF